A single sample is the source of the 20 T cell receptor beta chains below, sequenced in a study of blood T cell repertoires in COVID-19. Sequenced by immunoSEQ multiplex PCR; TCRdb stores in-frame clones only, minus some. Of more than 150,000 clones in the sample, 90% are singletons; the top ten hold 0.5% to 0.75%. The sequenced sample was peripheral blood. The receptor source for this set is a man aged 50-59 years with acute or convalescent COVID-19.

This chain connects TRBV7-8 to TRBJ1-2; D may be TRBD1 (6 bases). The V gene's germline CDR1 is SGHVS and CDR2 FQNEAQ. Trimming cost V 5 bases and J 7 bases, with 14 bases left between them. The CDR3 is 13 residues long. The CDR3 DNA reads TGTGCCAGCAGCCCCACAGGGAGAGGTGGCTACACCTTC. It codes for CASSPTGRGGYTF.

The chain employs TRBV7-9 and TRBJ2-5; TRBD1 is a possible D gene (6 bases). This CDR3 region has 15 residues. Germline V gene data show CDR1 as SEHNR and CDR2 as FQNEAQ (reference sequence). V lost 2 bases, J lost 2 bases, and 12 bases lay in between. CDR3 protein: CASSLNRAPQETQYF. In DNA form, the CDR3 reads TGTGCCAGCAGCTTAAACAGGGCCCCTCAAGAGACCCAGTACTTC.

The chain couples TRBV19 to TRBJ1-1, with D possibly TRBD1 on 5 matching bases. Between the trimmed V and J ends, which lost 5 bases and 1 base, there was a span of 8 bases. The CDR3 loop spans 13 amino acids. Germline loops: CDR1 LNHDA, CDR2 SQIVND (reference sequence). The CDR3 sequence: CASSQQANTEAFF. The CDR3 DNA reads TGTGCCAGTAGTCAACAGGCGAACACTGAAGCTTTCTTT. Filled out from reference TRBV19 and TRBJ1-1, the complete variable domain reads DGGITQSPKYLFRKEGQNVTLSCEQNLNHDAMYWYRQDPGQGLRLIYYSQIVNDFQKGDIAEGYSVSREKKESFPLTVTSAQKNPTAFYLCASSQQANTEAFFGQGTRLTVV.

The CDR3 sequence is CASSPIGTSGEETQYF. As DNA, the CDR3 is TGTGCCAGCAGCCCGATAGGGACTAGCGGAGAAGAGACCCAGTACTTC. This rearrangement joins TRBV7-6 to TRBJ2-5; 11 nucleotides align to TRBD2. CDR1 and CDR2 (germline): SGHVS, FNYEAQ. The CDR3 length is 16 residues. V was clipped by 5 bases and J by 3 bases; unmatched bases: 8. The full variable domain, rest sourced from reference TRBV7-6 and TRBJ2-5, is GAGVSQSPRYKVTKRGQDVALRCDPISGHVSLYWYRQALGQGPEFLTYFNYEAQQDKSGLPNDRFSAERPEGSISTLTIQRTEQRDSAMYRCASSPIGTSGEETQYFGPGTRLLVL.

V is TRBV27 and J is TRBJ2-3; no clear D. Trimming cost V 6 bases and J 3 bases, with 16 bases left between them. Germline V lookup: CDR1 MNHEY, CDR2 SMNVEV (reference sequence). This CDR3 spans 15 amino acids. The CDR3 loop is CASRPGRGETDTQYF. The DNA for the CDR3 is TGTGCCAGCAGGCCCGGCAGAGGAGAGACAGATACGCAGTATTTT.

The J gene is TRBJ1-6, the V gene TRBV4-3; tentative D call: TRBD1 (6 bases). Per germline, CDR1 LGHNA and CDR2 YSLEER. V shed 1 base and J shed 11 bases, with 9 bases lying between them. The CDR3 contains 13 residues. CDR3 residues: CASSQGGTTPLHF. In DNA form, the CDR3 reads TGCGCCAGCAGCCAAGGGGGGACAACACCCCTCCACTTT.

The chain employs TRBV19 and TRBJ1-5; D is uncertain. Germline CDR1 LNHDA, CDR2 SQIVND (reference sequence). V was pared by 7 bases and J by 3 bases, with 10 bases between. The CDR3 loop spans 13 amino acids. Here the CDR3 reads CASTTFLNQPQHF. The CDR3 DNA follows: TGTGCCAGTACCACTTTCCTCAATCAGCCCCAGCATTTT.

The V and J genes are TRBV7-2 and TRBJ2-3; possibly TRBD2 for D (6 bases). The CDR3 totals 14 residues. Trimming removed 6 bases at V and 4 bases at J, with 14 bases between. CDR1 is SGHTA and CDR2 is FQGNSA in the germline V gene. CDR3 coding DNA: TGTGCCAGCAGTCCTGGAGGAGGGGCAGATACGCAGTATTTT. This encodes CASSPGGGADTQYF.

This chain connects TRBV7-6 to TRBJ2-3; TRBD1 aligns across 7 bases. Germline V gene lookup returns CDR1 SGHVS and CDR2 FNYEAQ. V dropped 0 bases and J dropped 8; count of bases not matched to a gene: 11. The CDR3 loop spans 16 amino acids. DNA for the CDR3: TGTGCCAGCAGCTTAGCTCGACAGGGAACATTAGGTACGCAGTATTTT. Its translation is CASSLARQGTLGTQYF.

J is TRBJ1-5 and V is TRBV7-9; TRBD1 matches at 7 bases. Germline trimming cut 1 base from V and 4 bases from J; bases unmatched to any gene: 4. CDR1 and CDR2 (germline): SEHNR, FQNEAQ (reference sequence). The CDR3 loop spans 15 amino acids. This chain's CDR3 is CASSLGGTENQPQHF. CDR3 DNA: TGTGCCAGCAGCTTAGGGGGGACAGAGAATCAGCCCCAGCATTTT. Based on the CDR3 plus reference TRBV7-9 and TRBJ1-5, the full variable domain is DTGVSQNPRHKITKRGQNVTFRCDPISEHNRLYWYRQTLGQGPEFLTYFQNEAQLEKSRLLSDRFSAERPKGSFSTLEIQRTEQGDSAMYLCASSLGGTENQPQHFGDGTRLSIL.

The chain recombines TRBV2 with TRBJ1-1; weak D call: TRBD1 (5 bases). The CDR3 totals 15 residues. Germline V lookup: CDR1 SNHLY, CDR2 FYNNEI. The V and J ends lost 6 bases and 1 base respectively, with 15 bases between them. The CDR3 loop is CASSGTRASNTEAFF. The DNA of the CDR3 is TGTGCCAGCAGCGGGACTCGGGCCTCGAACACTGAAGCTTTCTTT.

V is TRBV12-5 and J is TRBJ2-1; 8 nucleotides agree with TRBD1. This CDR3 is built from 15 residues. CDR1 and CDR2 from the germline V gene are LGHNT and FRNRAP. Trimming cost V 4 bases and J 5 bases; bases outside gene matches: 7. This chain's CDR3 is CASGYDRGSNNEQFF. The CDR3 DNA reads as TGTGCTAGTGGTTATGACAGGGGAAGTAACAATGAGCAGTTCTTC.

This clone has just one count. This chain links TRBV24-1 with TRBJ1-2; 8 bases agree with TRBD1. J lost 0 bases, V lost 7 bases, and 3 bases had no gene match. This CDR3 contains 14 residues. The germline CDR1 and CDR2 sequences are KGHDR and SFDVKD. The DNA of the CDR3 is TGTGCCACCAGCCCGGACAGGGCTAACTATGGCTACACCTTC. It specifies CATSPDRANYGYTF.

The chain is built from TRBV11-2 and TRBJ1-1; D gene ambiguous. The CDR3 loop spans 14 amino acids. V lost 5 bases, J lost 0 bases, and 10 bases lay in between. CDR1 is SGHAT and CDR2 is FQNNGV in the germline V gene. This chain's CDR3 is CASSGRPMNTEAFF. The CDR3 bases are TGTGCCAGCAGCGGGCGACCCATGAACACTGAAGCTTTCTTT. The whole variable domain, filled in from reference TRBV11-2 and TRBJ1-1, reads EAGVAQSPRYKIIEKRQSVAFWCNPISGHATLYWYQQILGQGPKLLIQFQNNGVVDDSQLPKDRFSAERLKGVDSTLKIQPAKLEDSAVYLCASSGRPMNTEAFFGQGTRLTVV.

The chain recombines TRBV10-1 with TRBJ2-1; 12 bases match TRBD2. The CDR3 runs 19 residues. With V trimmed by 5 bases and J by 0 bases, 11 bases remained unmatched. The germline V gene encodes CDR1 WNHNN and CDR2 SYGVQD (reference sequence). CDR3 loop: CASSITGTSGSSSYNEQFF. DNA for the CDR3: TGCGCCAGCAGTATCACCGGGACTAGCGGGTCCAGCTCCTACAATGAGCAGTTCTTC.

This chain links TRBV7-9 with TRBJ2-1; tentative D call: TRBD2 (6 bases). The CDR3 has 13 amino acids. The germline CDR1 and CDR2 sequences are SEHNR and FQNEAQ (reference sequence). V was trimmed by 4 bases and J by 7 bases, leaving 11 bases between them. The CDR3 region is CASSSVAANEQFF. The CDR3, as DNA: TGTGCCAGCAGCTCCGTAGCGGCTAATGAGCAGTTCTTC. Together with reference TRBV7-9 and TRBJ2-1, the CDR3 gives the full variable domain: DTGVSQNPRHKITKRGQNVTFRCDPISEHNRLYWYRQTLGQGPEFLTYFQNEAQLEKSRLLSDRFSAERPKGSFSTLEIQRTEQGDSAMYLCASSSVAANEQFFGPGTRLTVL.

This chain connects TRBV6-5 to TRBJ2-1, with TRBD2 matching 9 bases. Per the germline V gene, CDR1 is MNHEY and CDR2 is SVGAGI. V lost 9 bases and J lost 8; bases outside the gene matches: 8. There are 13 residues in the CDR3. The CDR3 here is CASKGLALDEQFF. The CDR3 DNA follows: TGTGCCAGTAAGGGACTAGCTTTGGATGAGCAGTTCTTC.

The rearrangement links TRBV20-1 to TRBJ2-2; 8 nucleotides align to TRBD2. V shed 3 bases, J shed 5 bases, and the junction held 8 bases outside the gene matches. The CDR3 spans 15 residues. Germline-derived CDR1 and CDR2 are DFQATT and SNEGSKA (reference sequence). This chain's CDR3 is CSASKAGDLTGELFF. The CDR3 nucleotides read TGCAGTGCTAGTAAAGCGGGGGATTTGACCGGGGAGCTGTTTTTT.

The chain joins TRBV6-5 to TRBJ1-2, with 7 bases fitting TRBD1. Germline V gives CDR1 MNHEY, CDR2 SVGAGI. V lost 4 bases and J lost 8; bases outside the gene matches: 10. This CDR3 spans 14 amino acids. CDR3 loop: CASSSREGAEGYTF. CDR3 DNA: TGTGCCAGCAGTTCGAGAGAGGGGGCGGAGGGCTACACCTTC.

A note on this clone: Relative to the germline gene, one junction end is altered; a read error may explain this. This sequence joins TRBV7-2 and TRBJ2-1; TRBD2 is a possible D gene (6 bases). Per germline, CDR1 SGHTA and CDR2 FQGNSA. CDR3 length equals 15 residues. The CDR3: CVSSLQAGQNNEQFF. In DNA form, the CDR3 reads TGTGTCAGCAGCTTACAAGCGGGCCAAAACAATGAGCAGTTCTTC.